The T cell receptor (beta chain) described here comes from a study of T cells in Graves' hyperthyroidism and ophthalmopathy. Across the study: Peripheral blood was drawn at first diagnosis, prior to all treatment.

General study findings and limits: Ophthalmopathy prediction by the model preceded onset by a median roughly 6 months. Appearing also in blood were most of the thyroid clonotypes expanded above 0.001.

The CDR3 sequence is 16 residues long. V was shortened by 4 bases and J by 4 bases, with 17 bases between the two germline ends. This clonotype was observed once. Its antigen is undetermined. Fresh peripheral blood, roughly 9.8 ml of it, supplied the PBMCs. RNA transcripts served as the template for amplifying TCR beta CDR3 regions. Primed by the HTBI set, a first-round RT-PCR was run on the TCR CDR3. TCRdb redid the calling of the multiplex PCR reads with MiXCR, one entry per CDR3 protein. This table has fewer than 700,000 distinct CDR3 sequences, about 15% appearing once. This chain joins TRBV12-3 or TRBV12-4 and TRBJ2-1, with TRBD2 as a possible D gene (7 bases). The sample consisted of blood. This clonotype was obtained from a woman under 30 with Graves' ophthalmopathy. This CDR3 is CASSSGGGGPYNEQFF. The CDR3 DNA reads as TGTGCCAGCAGTTCTGGGGGCGGGGGCCCATACAATGAGCAGTTCTTC.